Shown below are 26 T cell receptor beta chains from a single sample sequenced in a study of blood T cell repertoires in COVID-19. Sequencing was performed with immunoSEQ multiplex PCR; in TCRdb, only in-frame clones are kept and a portion is missing. This table holds roughly 100,000 clones, 82% found once. The sample consisted of peripheral blood. The receptors here all came from a man at least 80 years old with acute or convalescent COVID-19.

J is TRBJ1-1 and V is TRBV18; D is perhaps TRBD1 (6 bases). CDR1 is KGHSH and CDR2 is LQKENI in the germline V gene. The CDR3 length is 13 residues. V was shortened by 4 bases and J by 1 base, with 7 bases between the two germline ends. CDR3 nucleotides: TGTGCCAGCTCACTGGGACAGAACACTGAAGCTTTCTTT. Translation gives CASSLGQNTEAFF.

V is TRBV27 and J is TRBJ2-7, with 10 bases that match TRBD2. This CDR3 is 17 amino acids long. CDR1 and CDR2 (germline): MNHEY, SMNVEV (reference sequence). V dropped 4 bases and J dropped 5; count of bases not matched to a gene: 14. DNA for the CDR3: TGTGCCAGCAGTTCGTGGGGGAAGCGGGAGGGTGGCCACGAGCAGTACTTC. It encodes CASSSWGKREGGHEQYF.

The chain has TRBV10-3 and TRBJ2-5; 13 nucleotides agree with TRBD2. The V segment lost 2 bases and the J segment 7 bases; nucleotides outside the gene matches: 1. There are 14 residues in the CDR3. The germline V gene has CDR1 ENHRY and CDR2 SYGVKD. The CDR3 nucleotides are TGTGCCATCAGTGAGGGGACTAGCGGGGCGACCCAGTACTTC. Residues: CAISEGTSGATQYF.

The chain couples TRBV19 to TRBJ1-4; D is possibly TRBD1 (5 bases). In germline, CDR1 is LNHDA, CDR2 SQIVND (reference sequence). The CDR3 is 14 amino acids. Trimming left V 1 base short and J 8 bases short, with 11 bases between. The CDR3 DNA sequence: TGTGCCAGTAGTATAGGGACAAGAAAGGAAAAACTGTTTTTT. Its translation is CASSIGTRKEKLFF.

The chain couples TRBV10-2 to TRBJ1-5, with D tentatively TRBD1 (6 bases). The CDR3 length is 13 residues. Germline values: CDR1 WSHSY, CDR2 SAAADI. The V end lost 6 bases, the J end lost 1 base, and 7 bases lay between the germline ends. The CDR3 region is CASRDRSNQPQHF. CDR3 DNA: TGCGCCAGCAGGGACAGAAGCAATCAGCCCCAGCATTTT.

As regards this clone: Germline is not matched at one junction end, which may reflect a read error. This chain uses TRBV28 with TRBJ2-1; 7 positions agree with TRBD2. This CDR3 spans 13 amino acids. Germline assignment: CDR1 MDHEN and CDR2 SYDVKM. In DNA form, the CDR3 reads TGTGCCAGCAGTTTATTGATAGCGGGTGAGCGGTTCTTC. It encodes CASSLLIAGERFF. Together with reference TRBV28 and TRBJ2-1, the CDR3 gives the full variable domain: DVKVTQSSRYLVKRTGEKVFLECVQDMDHENMFWYRQDPGLGLRLIYFSYDVKMKEKGDIPEGYSVSREKKERFSLILESASTNQTSMYLCASSLLIAGERFFGPGTRLTVL.

V gene TRBV5-4 combines with J gene TRBJ2-7, with D perhaps TRBD1 (6 bases). Germline CDR1 reads SGHNT; CDR2 reads YYREEE (reference sequence). V lost 2 bases and J lost 7, with 19 bases in between. The CDR3 covers 15 residues. The CDR3, as DNA: TGTGCCAGCAGCTTTTTGGGGACACCTAGTTGGGAGCAGTACTTC. Amino acid sequence: CASSFLGTPSWEQYF.

The chain is built from TRBV7-2 and TRBJ1-1; possibly TRBD1 for D (6 bases). Germline V gene data show CDR1 as SGHTA and CDR2 as FQGNSA. The ends were cut back, 1 base at V and 1 base at J, with 10 bases in the middle. This CDR3 has 15 amino acids. CDR3 bases: TGTGCCAGCAGCTTAGAATGGGACACGAACACTGAAGCTTTCTTT. Translating gives CASSLEWDTNTEAFF.

V is TRBV19 and J is TRBJ2-5; TRBD1 matches at 10 bases. The CDR3 has 15 residues. Germline assignment: CDR1 LNHDA and CDR2 SQIVND (reference sequence). Losses at the gene ends were 4 bases for V and 3 bases for J; bases not matched to a gene: 5. The CDR3 here is CASSSWTGGKETQYF. The CDR3 region has the DNA TGTGCCAGTAGTAGTTGGACAGGGGGTAAAGAGACCCAGTACTTC.

The V and J genes are TRBV2 and TRBJ1-5; weak D call: TRBD1 (6 bases). The germline CDR1 and CDR2 sequences are SNHLY and FYNNEI. V was trimmed by 5 bases and J by 1 base, leaving 9 bases between them. The CDR3 is 14 residues long. In DNA, the CDR3 is TGTGCCAGCAGTTACGGACAGAGCAATCAGCCCCAGCATTTT. Residues: CASSYGQSNQPQHF.

The chain recombines TRBV6-6 with TRBJ2-3; TRBD1 aligns across 9 bases. Germline values: CDR1 MNHNY, CDR2 SVGAGI (reference sequence). V gave up 6 bases and J gave up 2 bases; unmatched junction bases: 3. This CDR3 comprises 14 residues. The CDR3 sequence: CASSYRGPTDTQYF. For the CDR3, the DNA is TGTGCCAGCAGCTACAGGGGGCCCACAGATACGCAGTATTTT.

On this clone: The identical CDR3 is also encoded by other nucleotide sequences in the sample. This chain joins TRBV5-1 and TRBJ1-3, with D possibly matching TRBD1 (5 bases). Germline V CDR1 and CDR2: SGHRS, YFSETQ. There are 15 residues in the CDR3. Trimming took off 0 bases at V and 0 bases at J, with 7 bases between the two ends. CDR3 nucleotide sequence: TGCGCCAGCAGCTTGGGACAGAGCTCTGGAAACACCATATATTTT. It is translated as CASSLGQSSGNTIYF.

The V gene is TRBV30, the J gene TRBJ1-2; D gene ambiguous. The CDR3 length is 14 residues. The V and J ends lost 5 bases and 2 bases respectively, with 15 bases between them. Per the germline V gene, CDR1 is GTSNPN and CDR2 is SVGIG (reference sequence). CDR3 nucleotide sequence: TGTGCCTGGGGGCTCAGCGTCCCAAACTATGGCTACACCTTC. Translating gives CAWGLSVPNYGYTF. Variable domain in full (rest from reference TRBV30 and TRBJ1-2): SQTIHQWPATLVQPVGSPLSLECTVEGTSNPNLYWYRQAAGRGLQLLFYSVGIGQISSEVPQNLSASRPQDRQFILSSKKLLLSDSGFYLCAWGLSVPNYGYTFGSGTRLTVV.

This clone was detected once. This rearrangement joins TRBV27 to TRBJ1-6, with TRBD1 matching 9 bases. CDR3 length equals 12 residues. The germline V gene has CDR1 MNHEY and CDR2 SMNVEV (reference sequence). The ends lost 9 bases at V and 7 bases at J; junction bases unmatched: 1. The CDR3 DNA follows: TGTGCCAGTACAGGGGGCAATTCACCCCTCCACTTT. It codes for CASTGGNSPLHF.

The chain employs TRBV3-1 (or the pseudogene TRBV3-2) and TRBJ1-3, with D hard to call. The CDR3 sequence is 15 residues long. V was shortened by 2 bases and J by 0 bases, with 8 bases between the two germline ends. CDR1 is LGHDT, CDR2 YNNKEL, per germline (reference sequence). CDR3 DNA: TGTGCCAGCAGCCAAAATCGTATCTCTGGAAACACCATATATTTT. Its translation is CASSQNRISGNTIYF.

This clone was picked up a small number of times. CDR3 residues: CASSLGATGPATNEKLFF. The CDR3 bases are TGTGCCAGCAGCTTAGGGGCGACAGGGCCAGCAACTAATGAAAAACTGTTTTTT. V and J are TRBV7-8 and TRBJ1-4, with 7 bases matching TRBD1. V lost 1 base, J lost 0 bases, and 8 bases stayed unmatched. CDR1 and CDR2 (germline): SGHVS, FQNEAQ. CDR3 length equals 18 residues.

The chain uses TRBV30 and TRBJ1-3; 9 positions agree with TRBD1. This CDR3 spans 14 amino acids. CDR1 GTSNPN and CDR2 SVGIG come from the germline V gene (reference sequence). Germline trimming cut 8 bases from V and 0 bases from J; bases unmatched to any gene: 5. CDR3 amino acids: CAGGQGLSGNTIYF. The CDR3 DNA reads as TGTGCCGGGGGACAGGGCCTCTCTGGAAACACCATATATTTT.

This clone has only one observation. The chain recombines TRBV5-1 with TRBJ2-1, with 11 bases aligning to TRBD2. After removal of 0 bases from V and 7 bases from J, the junction contained 3 bases not matched to a gene. Germline V gene data show CDR1 as SGHRS and CDR2 as YFSETQ. The CDR3 is 15 residues long. CDR3 in amino acids: CASSLGTSGSNEQFF. The DNA for the CDR3 is TGCGCCAGCAGCTTGGGGACTAGCGGGTCTAATGAGCAGTTCTTC.

The rearrangement joins TRBV12-3 or TRBV12-4 to TRBJ1-2; TRBD1 is a possible D gene (6 bases). The V end was cut by 6 bases, the J end by 7 bases, with 15 bases between. The CDR3 consists of 13 residues. This chain's CDR3 is CASRTTGRGGYTF. CDR3 sequence (DNA): TGTGCCAGCAGGACGACAGGAAGGGGTGGCTACACCTTC.

The gene calls are TRBV3-1 (or the pseudogene TRBV3-2) and TRBJ2-1; D is unresolved. This CDR3 spans 13 amino acids. Trimming removed 0 bases from V and 9 bases from J, with 9 bases in between. Looked up from germline, CDR1 is LGHDT and CDR2 is YNNKEL (reference sequence). As DNA, the CDR3 is TGTGCCAGCAGCCAAGATAGAAATATTGAGCAGTTCTTC. It encodes CASSQDRNIEQFF.

This chain uses TRBV10-2 with TRBJ1-5; TRBD1 matches at 11 bases. CDR3 length: 18 amino acids. Germline-derived CDR1 and CDR2 are WSHSY and SAAADI. Germline trimming cut 6 bases from V and 4 bases from J; bases unmatched to any gene: 14. CDR3 DNA sequence: TGCGCCAGCAGGGACCTAAATGCGGGGACAGGGGGAAATCAGCCCCAGCATTTT. The encoded protein is CASRDLNAGTGGNQPQHF.

This sequence joins TRBV2 and TRBJ2-3; a weak D match, TRBD2 (6 bases). Looked up from germline, CDR1 is SNHLY and CDR2 is FYNNEI. The CDR3 totals 16 residues. With 5 bases removed from V and 1 base from J, the gap between germline ends came to 16 bases. The CDR3 DNA is TGTGCCAGCAGTCTTGAGGTCAAGCGGGGCACAGATACGCAGTATTTT. It translates to CASSLEVKRGTDTQYF.

The gene calls are TRBV2 and TRBJ1-2, with 8 bases fitting TRBD1. Per germline, CDR1 SNHLY and CDR2 FYNNEI. This CDR3 contains 15 residues. V shed 0 bases and J 4 bases; nucleotides not matched to a gene: 4. CDR3 nucleotides: TGTGCCAGCAGTGAAGCCTACGGGACAGGCTATGGCTACACCTTC. It yields the protein CASSEAYGTGYGYTF. The entire variable domain, with the rest obtained from reference TRBV2 and TRBJ1-2, is as follows: EPEVTQTPSHQVTQMGQEVILRCVPISNHLYFYWYRQILGQKVEFLVSFYNNEISEKSEIFDDQFSVERPDGSNFTLKIRSTKLEDSAMYFCASSEAYGTGYGYTFGSGTRLTVV.

This clone was seen once. This rearrangement joins TRBV18 to TRBJ1-3; D is unresolved. The CDR3 is 15 residues long. Germline V lookup: CDR1 KGHSH, CDR2 LQKENI. V was clipped by 2 bases and J by 4 bases, with 12 bases between them. Here the CDR3 reads CASSPDSGSGNTIYF. CDR3 nucleotides: TGTGCCAGCTCACCAGATTCGGGTAGCGGAAACACCATATATTTT.

The chain recombines TRBV6-5 with TRBJ2-2; no reliable D call. The CDR3 length is 13 residues. Germline V gives CDR1 MNHEY, CDR2 SVGAGI. The germline V and J ends were trimmed by 8 bases and 4 bases, with 11 bases remaining between them. In DNA form, the CDR3 reads TGTGCCAGCGGCCTGGTGGTCACCGGGGAGCTGTTTTTT. It specifies CASGLVVTGELFF.

The chain is built from TRBV27 and TRBJ1-1; D possibly corresponds to TRBD1 (6 bases). Germline values: CDR1 MNHEY, CDR2 SMNVEV (reference sequence). The V and J ends lost 5 bases and 4 bases respectively, with 14 bases between them. The CDR3 runs to 14 residues. CDR3 DNA: TGTGCCAGCAGTGAGGGGGTGGTGAGCACTGAAGCTTTCTTT. Translation: CASSEGVVSTEAFF.